The source of this T cell receptor beta chain is a study of cytomegalovirus exposure and HLA in healthy donors. Germline V gene data show CDR1 as LNHDA and CDR2 as SQIVND (reference sequence). This CDR3 region has 16 residues. V was shortened by 9 bases and J by 0 bases, with 15 bases between the two germline ends. This clone was picked up one time. PCR primers comprised 60 Vbeta and 13 Jbeta primers. Here immunoSEQ multiplex PCR was the method, and the copy in TCRdb shows in-frame clones only, minus some. The sample consists of some 130,000 clones, roughly 84% of them appearing once. The origin of this receptor is a man in his forties or fifties in good health and CMV-seronegative. The rearrangement links TRBV19 to TRBJ2-6, with D possibly matching TRBD1 (6 bases). The sequenced sample was PBMCs. CDR3 nucleotides: TGTGCCAGCGCCGTAACAGGGCGCTCTGGGGCCAACGTCCTGACTTTC. Amino acids: CASAVTGRSGANVLTF.